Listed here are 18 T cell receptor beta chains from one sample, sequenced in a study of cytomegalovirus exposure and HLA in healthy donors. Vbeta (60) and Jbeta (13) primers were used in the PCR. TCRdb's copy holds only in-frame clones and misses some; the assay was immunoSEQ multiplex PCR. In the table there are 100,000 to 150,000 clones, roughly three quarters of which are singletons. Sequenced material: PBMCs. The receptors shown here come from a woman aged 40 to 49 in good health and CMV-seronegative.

CDR3 sequence reads: CASSFSSAPYTGELFF. CDR3 coding DNA: TGTGCCAGCAGTTTTAGCTCGGCACCCTACACCGGGGAGCTGTTTTTT. The chain recombines TRBV28 with TRBJ2-2; D is uncertain. The CDR3 length is 16 residues. CDR1 and CDR2 from the germline V gene are MDHEN and SYDVKM. V was cut by 3 bases and J by 3 bases, with 14 bases left in between.

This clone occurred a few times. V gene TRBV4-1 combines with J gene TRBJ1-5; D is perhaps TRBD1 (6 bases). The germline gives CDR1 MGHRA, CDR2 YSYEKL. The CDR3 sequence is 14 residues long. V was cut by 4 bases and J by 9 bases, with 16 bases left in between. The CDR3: CASSRRDIGWPQHF. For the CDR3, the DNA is TGCGCCAGCAGCCGCCGGGACATCGGGTGGCCCCAGCATTTT.

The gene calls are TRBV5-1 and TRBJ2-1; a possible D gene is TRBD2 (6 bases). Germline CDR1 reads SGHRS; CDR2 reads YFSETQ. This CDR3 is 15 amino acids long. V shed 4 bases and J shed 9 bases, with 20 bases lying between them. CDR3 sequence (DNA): TGCGCCAGCAGCCCATTTCGCGGAGGGTTCGCTGAGCAGTTCTTC. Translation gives CASSPFRGGFAEQFF.

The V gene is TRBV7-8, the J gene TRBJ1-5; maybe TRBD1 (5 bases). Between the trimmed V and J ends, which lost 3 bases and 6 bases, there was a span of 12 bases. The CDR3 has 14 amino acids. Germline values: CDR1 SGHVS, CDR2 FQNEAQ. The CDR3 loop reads CASSFNRNGQPQHF. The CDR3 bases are TGTGCCAGCAGCTTCAACAGGAATGGTCAGCCCCAGCATTTT. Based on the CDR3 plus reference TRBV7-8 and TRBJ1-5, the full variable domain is GAGVSQSPRYKVAKRGQDVALRCDPISGHVSLFWYQQALGQGPEFLTYFQNEAQLDKSGLPSDRFFAERPEGSVSTLKIQRTQQEDSAVYLCASSFNRNGQPQHFGDGTRLSIL.

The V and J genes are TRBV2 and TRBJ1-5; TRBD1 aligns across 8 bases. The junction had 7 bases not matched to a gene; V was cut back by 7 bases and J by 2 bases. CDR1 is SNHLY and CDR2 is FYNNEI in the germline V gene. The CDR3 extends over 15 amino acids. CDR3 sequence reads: CASMTGAGGNQPQHF. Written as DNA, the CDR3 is TGTGCCAGCATGACAGGGGCGGGAGGCAATCAGCCCCAGCATTTT.

This chain's CDR3 is CASSLDLGGFTYEQYF. The CDR3 nucleotides are TGTGCCAGCAGCTTAGATTTGGGAGGATTTACCTACGAGCAGTACTTC. The chain joins TRBV11-2 to TRBJ2-7; tentatively, D is TRBD2 (6 bases). The V end was cut by 0 bases, the J end by 2 bases, with 14 bases between. The CDR3 is made up of 16 amino acids. Germline CDR1 reads SGHAT; CDR2 reads FQNNGV.

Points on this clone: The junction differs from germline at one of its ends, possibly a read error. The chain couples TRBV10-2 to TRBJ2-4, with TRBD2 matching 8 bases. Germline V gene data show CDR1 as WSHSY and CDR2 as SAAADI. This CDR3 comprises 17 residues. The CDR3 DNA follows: TGCGCCAGCGACCCCGGGACTAGTGGCCTAGCCAAAAACAGTCAGTACTTC. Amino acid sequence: CASDPGTSGLAKNSQYF.

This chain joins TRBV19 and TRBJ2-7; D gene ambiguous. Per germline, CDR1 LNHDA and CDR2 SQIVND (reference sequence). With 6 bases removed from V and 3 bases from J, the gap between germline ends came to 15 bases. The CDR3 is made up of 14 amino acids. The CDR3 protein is CASRRRDSDYEQYF. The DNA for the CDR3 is TGTGCCAGTAGAAGGCGCGACTCGGACTACGAGCAGTACTTC.

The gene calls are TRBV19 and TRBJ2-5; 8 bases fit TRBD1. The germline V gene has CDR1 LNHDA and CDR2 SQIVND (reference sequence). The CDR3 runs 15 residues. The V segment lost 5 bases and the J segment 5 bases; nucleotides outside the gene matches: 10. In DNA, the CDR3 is TGTGCCAGTAGTCTACGGACAGGGAGTGGGGAGACCCAGTACTTC. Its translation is CASSLRTGSGETQYF.

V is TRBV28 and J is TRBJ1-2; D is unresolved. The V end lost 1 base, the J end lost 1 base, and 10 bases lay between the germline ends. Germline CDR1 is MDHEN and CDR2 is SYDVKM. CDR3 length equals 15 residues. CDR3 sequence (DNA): TGTGCCAGCAGTTTATCCCCCGGGGTTAACTATGGCTACACCTTC. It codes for CASSLSPGVNYGYTF.

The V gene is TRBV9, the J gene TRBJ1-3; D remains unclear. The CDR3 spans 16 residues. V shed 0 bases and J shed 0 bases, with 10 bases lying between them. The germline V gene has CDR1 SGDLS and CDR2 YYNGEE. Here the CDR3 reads CASSVGGRSSGNTIYF. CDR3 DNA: TGTGCCAGCAGCGTAGGCGGAAGGAGCTCTGGAAACACCATATATTTT.

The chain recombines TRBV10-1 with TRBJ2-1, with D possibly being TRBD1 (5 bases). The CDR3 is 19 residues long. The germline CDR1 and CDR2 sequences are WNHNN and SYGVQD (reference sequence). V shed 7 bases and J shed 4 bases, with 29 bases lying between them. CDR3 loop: CASNRTSVPFVPVYNEQFF. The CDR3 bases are TGCGCCAGCAACAGGACATCAGTCCCCTTTGTTCCAGTTTACAATGAGCAGTTCTTC.

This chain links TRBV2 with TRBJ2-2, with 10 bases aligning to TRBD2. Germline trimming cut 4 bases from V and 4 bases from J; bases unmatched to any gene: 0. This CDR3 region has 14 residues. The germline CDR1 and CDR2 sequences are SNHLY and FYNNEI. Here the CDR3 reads CASSVAGGTGELFF. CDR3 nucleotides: TGTGCCAGCAGTGTAGCGGGAGGCACCGGGGAGCTGTTTTTT.

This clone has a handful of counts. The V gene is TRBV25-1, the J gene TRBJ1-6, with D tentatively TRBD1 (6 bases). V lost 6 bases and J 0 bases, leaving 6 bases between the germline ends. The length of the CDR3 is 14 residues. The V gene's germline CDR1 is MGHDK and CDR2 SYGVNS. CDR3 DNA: TGTGCCAGCAGGGACAGCTCCTATAATTCACCCCTCCACTTT. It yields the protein CASRDSSYNSPLHF.

The chain's CDR3 is CASSQDLTGQGTIYF. In nucleotides, the CDR3 is TGTGCCAGCAGCCAAGATCTGACGGGCCAGGGGACCATATATTTT. This sequence joins TRBV4-2 and TRBJ1-3; maybe TRBD1 (6 bases). The V gene's germline CDR1 is LGHNA and CDR2 YNFKEQ. This CDR3 comprises 15 residues. The ends were cut back, 0 bases at V and 10 bases at J, with 16 bases in the middle.

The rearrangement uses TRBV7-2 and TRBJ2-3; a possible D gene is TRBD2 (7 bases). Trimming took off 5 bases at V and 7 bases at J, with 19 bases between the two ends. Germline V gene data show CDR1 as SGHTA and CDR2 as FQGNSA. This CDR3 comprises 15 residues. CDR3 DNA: TGTGCCAGCAGCCTAGAGGGGGGGCCGGGGAATACGCAGTATTTT. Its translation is CASSLEGGPGNTQYF. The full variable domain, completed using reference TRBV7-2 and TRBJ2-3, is GAGVSQSPSNKVTEKGKDVELRCDPISGHTALYWYRQSLGQGLEFLIYFQGNSAPDKSGLPSDRFSAERTGGSVSTLTIQRTQQEDSAVYLCASSLEGGPGNTQYFGPGTRLTVL.

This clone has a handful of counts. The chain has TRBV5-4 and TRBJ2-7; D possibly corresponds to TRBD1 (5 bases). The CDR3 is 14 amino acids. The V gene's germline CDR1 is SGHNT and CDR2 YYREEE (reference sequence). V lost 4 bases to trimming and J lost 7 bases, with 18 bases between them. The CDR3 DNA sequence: TGTGCCAGCAGCACAGACGCAGGGATACGAGAGCAGTACTTC. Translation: CASSTDAGIREQYF.

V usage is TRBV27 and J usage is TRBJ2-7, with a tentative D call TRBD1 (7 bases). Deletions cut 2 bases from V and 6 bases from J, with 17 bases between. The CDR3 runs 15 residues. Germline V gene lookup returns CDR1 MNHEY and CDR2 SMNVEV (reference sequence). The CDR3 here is CASSLLRTGGAEQYF. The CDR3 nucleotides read TGTGCCAGCAGTTTACTTCGGACAGGCGGGGCCGAGCAGTACTTC.